The 4 T cell receptor beta chains listed next were all sequenced from one sample in a study of blood T cell repertoires in COVID-19. Profiling relied on immunoSEQ multiplex PCR, and the TCRdb table lists in-frame clones only, not all of them. The sample shows 60,000 to 85,000 clones, 75% to 95% of them seen only once. The sequenced sample consisted of peripheral blood. The receptors stem from a middle-aged man with COVID-19, enrolled during active disease.

This chain joins TRBV20-1 and TRBJ1-1; a possible D gene is TRBD1 (6 bases). CDR1 is DFQATT, CDR2 SNEGSKA, per germline (reference sequence). The V end was cut by 3 bases, the J end by 1 base, with 12 bases between. The CDR3 totals 14 residues. CDR3 in DNA: TGCAGTGCTAGTGGGGGCAGTCAGAACACTGAAGCTTTCTTT. This sequence encodes CSASGGSQNTEAFF.

The genes are TRBV5-8 and TRBJ2-3, with D possibly matching TRBD1 (5 bases). The germline CDR1 and CDR2 sequences are SGHTS and YDEGEE. Trimming stripped 5 bases from V and 0 bases from J, with 13 bases between. The CDR3 is 15 residues long. In nucleotides, the CDR3 is TGTGCCAGCAGGCTCACAGGTCGCAGCACAGATACGCAGTATTTT. Translated, it gives CASRLTGRSTDTQYF.

The gene calls are TRBV18 and TRBJ2-7; D unresolved. The CDR3 runs to 13 residues. CDR1 is KGHSH, CDR2 LQKENI, per germline. V dropped 4 bases and J dropped 2 bases, with 9 bases sitting between them. CDR3 region: CASSQTVTYEQYF. The CDR3 DNA is TGTGCCAGCTCACAAACAGTGACCTACGAGCAGTACTTC. Full variable domain (rest looked up from reference TRBV18 and TRBJ2-7): NAGVMQNPRHLVRRRGQEARLRCSPMKGHSHVYWYRQLPEEGLKFMVYLQKENIIDESGMPKERFSAEFPKEGPSILRIQQVVRGDSAAYFCASSQTVTYEQYFGPGTRLTVT.

The chain combines TRBV6-5 with TRBJ2-3, with TRBD2 as a possible D gene (5 bases). Germline V gene data show CDR1 as MNHEY and CDR2 as SVGAGI. Trimming cost V 8 bases and J 5 bases, with 14 bases left between them. The CDR3 is 13 residues long. CDR3 in amino acids: CASSRRGKDTQYF. CDR3 DNA: TGTGCCAGCTCTCGACGGGGTAAAGATACGCAGTATTTT.